These 11 T cell receptor beta chains originate from one sample sequenced in a study of T cells in Graves' hyperthyroidism and ophthalmopathy. Amplified TCR beta CDR3 regions derived from RNA transcripts. Researchers ran a first-round RT-PCR on the TCR CDR3 using the HTBI primer set. MiXCR, applied by TCRdb to the multiplex PCR reads, yields one record per CDR3 protein. The profile shows around 690,000 distinct CDR3 sequences, approximately 15% of them singletons. Sequenced material: blood. The receptors shown here come from a man aged 50 to 59 with Graves' hyperthyroidism.

This clonotype was seen at least ten times. This chain uses TRBV12-3 or TRBV12-4 with TRBJ2-5; 10 bases align to TRBD1. The CDR3 contains 15 residues. The J segment lost 2 bases and the V segment lost 5 bases, leaving 5 bases of the junction unmatched. The CDR3 nucleotides are TGTGCCAGCAGTGTAGGACAGGGGGTGCAAGAGACCCAGTACTTC. Translating gives CASSVGQGVQETQYF.

This clonotype occurred a few times. The chain carries TRBV6-1 and TRBJ1-4; 7 nucleotides line up with TRBD1. Trimming cost V 10 bases and J 7 bases; bases outside gene matches: 9. This CDR3 spans 13 amino acids. The germline V gene has CDR1 MNHNS and CDR2 SASEGT. In DNA, the CDR3 is TGTGCCACCAGGCGGGACAGTTCTGAAAAACTGTTTTTT. It yields the protein CATRRDSSEKLFF.

In its sample, this clonotype was seen once. CDR3 coding DNA: TGTGCCACCAGCACTGGCAATGAGCAGTTCTTC. Encoded protein: CATSTGNEQFF. J is TRBJ2-1 and V is TRBV15; D call uncertain. Germline V gene sequence: CDR1 LNHNV, CDR2 YYDKDF (reference sequence). Trimming removed 4 bases at V and 6 bases at J, with 4 bases between. This CDR3 contains 11 residues.

There are a few counts of this clonotype. This rearrangement joins TRBV9 to TRBJ2-1; D gene unclear. Germline V lookup: CDR1 SGDLS, CDR2 YYNGEE. V lost 1 base and J lost 7, with 9 bases in between. CDR3 length: 13 residues. CDR3 sequence: CASSVTPLNEQFF. CDR3 DNA sequence: TGTGCCAGCAGCGTAACACCTCTGAATGAGCAGTTCTTC.

This clonotype was seen ten or more times. This chain joins TRBV7-2 and TRBJ1-2; 7 bases are a match to TRBD1. Trimming at V came to 1 base and at J to 4 bases, leaving 3 bases not matched to a gene. CDR1 and CDR2 from the germline V gene are SGHTA and FQGNSA. CDR3 size: 14 residues. The DNA for the CDR3 is TGTGCCAGCAGCTTAGAGGGGGCGGGCTATGGCTACACCTTC. Translating it yields CASSLEGAGYGYTF. Complete variable domain (other parts from reference TRBV7-2 and TRBJ1-2): GAGVSQSPSNKVTEKGKDVELRCDPISGHTALYWYRQSLGQGLEFLIYFQGNSAPDKSGLPSDRFSAERTGGSVSTLTIQRTQQEDSAVYLCASSLEGAGYGYTFGSGTRLTVV.

This clonotype was seen a few times. One base away lies a much larger clone, so this may be a sequencing read error. The chain employs TRBV27 and TRBJ2-1; 8 nucleotides match TRBD2. V gave up 2 bases and J gave up 3 bases; unmatched junction bases: 3. This CDR3 has 15 residues. CDR1 MNHEY and CDR2 SMNVEV come from the germline V gene (reference sequence). This CDR3 reads CASSLGAGVYNEQFF. The CDR3 region has the DNA TGTGCCAGCAGTTTAGGAGCGGGAGTCTACAATGAGCAGTTCTTC.

The V and J genes are TRBV19 and TRBJ2-5; 9 bases align to TRBD2. The CDR3 spans 15 residues. With 2 bases clipped from V and 5 bases from J, the junction kept 6 bases outside the gene matches. Germline V CDR1 and CDR2: LNHDA, SQIVND (reference sequence). In DNA, the CDR3 is TGTGCCAGTAGTATATTTGCGGGGGGGCCTGAGACCCAGTACTTC. Translated, it gives CASSIFAGGPETQYF.

This clonotype was found a few times. This rearrangement joins TRBV25-1 to TRBJ1-5, with D possibly being TRBD1 (5 bases). The germline gives CDR1 MGHDK, CDR2 SYGVNS. The CDR3 has 14 residues. The V end was cut by 6 bases, the J end by 5 bases, with 14 bases between. CDR3 coding DNA: TGTGCCAGCAGCGACAGCGGCGCGGATCAGCCCCAGCATTTT. Encoded protein: CASSDSGADQPQHF. Full variable domain (remainder filled in from reference TRBV25-1 and TRBJ1-5): EADIYQTPRYLVIGTGKKITLECSQTMGHDKMYWYQQDPGMELHLIHYSYGVNSTEKGDLSSESTVSRIRTEHFPLTLESARPSHTSQYLCASSDSGADQPQHFGDGTRLSIL.

The sample holds many counts of this clonotype. The chain has TRBV7-2 and TRBJ1-2; TRBD1 is a possible D gene (5 bases). Germline V gene sequence: CDR1 SGHTA, CDR2 FQGNSA. Trimming removed 1 base from V and 3 bases from J, with 18 bases in between. CDR3 length equals 17 residues. CDR3 loop: CASSLGGSQTAHYGYTF. CDR3 coding DNA: TGTGCCAGCAGCTTAGGTGGGTCACAGACAGCGCACTATGGCTACACCTTC.

This clonotype was seen many times. The chain recombines TRBV7-9 with TRBJ1-1; 10 bases agree with TRBD1. Germline CDR1 SEHNR, CDR2 FQNEAQ (reference sequence). V lost 3 bases to trimming and J lost 4 bases; unmatched junction nucleotides: 5. The CDR3 consists of 15 residues. CDR3 in amino acids: CASSFGDRGGTEAFF. The CDR3 bases are TGTGCCAGCAGCTTTGGGGACAGGGGCGGCACTGAAGCTTTCTTT.

The table lists this clonotype with a count of one. The J gene is TRBJ2-3, the V gene TRBV5-1; weak D call: TRBD1 (5 bases). Trimming took 4 bases from V and 5 from J, leaving 17 bases between them. The germline gives CDR1 SGHRS, CDR2 YFSETQ. The CDR3 runs 15 residues. The CDR3 nucleotides are TGCGCCAGCAGCATACAGGCTAATTCGGGAGATACGCAGTATTTT. This translates into CASSIQANSGDTQYF.